This entry lists 27 T cell receptor beta chains sequenced from one sample in a study of early T cells in non-severe SARS-CoV-2 infection. Each CDR3 protein is one row after TCRdb ran MiXCR on the 5' RACE reads. The sample lists 46,000 or so distinct CDR3 sequences; roughly 7% were seen once. The sequencing sample was made of whole blood. These TCRs come from an adult who was a healthcare worker with PCR-confirmed SARS-CoV-2 infection or an uninfected control (not recorded which).

This clonotype was picked up many times. The rearrangement joins TRBV7-8 to TRBJ2-1; D not certain. The ends were cut back, 2 bases at V and 10 bases at J, with 9 bases in the middle. Germline loops: CDR1 SGHVS, CDR2 FQNEAQ. CDR3 size: 12 residues. CDR3 in amino acids: CASSLKEREQFF. Here the CDR3 DNA reads TGTGCCAGCAGCTTAAAGGAGAGGGAGCAGTTCTTC.

Only a few counts were recorded for this clonotype. The rearrangement uses TRBV14 and TRBJ2-7; 7 bases match TRBD1. Trimming took 1 base from V and 3 from J; bases not matched to a gene: 3. This CDR3 has 14 residues. The germline V gene encodes CDR1 SGHDN and CDR2 FVKESK. Written as DNA, the CDR3 is TGTGCCAGCAGCCAAGCTGGGACAGACTACGAGCAGTACTTC. Encoded protein: CASSQAGTDYEQYF.

In this sample, this clonotype turned up a few times. This chain connects TRBV6-5 to TRBJ1-1, with D perhaps matching TRBD1 (5 bases). The CDR3 runs 14 residues. Germline CDR1 MNHEY, CDR2 SVGAGI. Between the trimmed V and J ends, which lost 2 bases and 1 base, there was a span of 8 bases. The CDR3 DNA follows: TGTGCCAGCAGTTACGAGGGACGGAACACTGAAGCTTTCTTT. Translating it yields CASSYEGRNTEAFF.

V gene TRBV6-2 or TRBV6-3 combines with J gene TRBJ2-6; tentatively, D is TRBD1 (5 bases). The ends were cut back, 0 bases at V and 16 bases at J, with 10 bases in the middle. Germline-derived CDR1 and CDR2 are MNHEY and SVGEGT. The CDR3 consists of 12 residues. The CDR3 nucleotides are TGTGCCAGCAGTTACTCGAAGAACAGGCTGACTTTC. Protein product: CASSYSKNRLTF.

This clonotype was detected once. The chain links TRBV5-1 to TRBJ2-1, with TRBD1 matching over 7 bases. Germline loops: CDR1 SGHRS, CDR2 YFSETQ. V trimming: 0 bases; J trimming: 8 bases; junction bases outside the gene matches: 2. This CDR3 region has 13 residues. CDR3: CASSLGQGYEQFF. Here the CDR3 DNA reads TGCGCCAGCAGCTTGGGACAGGGATATGAGCAGTTCTTC. Together with reference TRBV5-1 and TRBJ2-1, the CDR3 gives the full variable domain: KAGVTQTPRYLIKTRGQQVTLSCSPISGHRSVSWYQQTPGQGLQFLFEYFSETQRNKGNFPGRFSGRQFSNSRSEMNVSTLELGDSALYLCASSLGQGYEQFFGPGTRLTVL.

This clonotype was detected ten times or more. The chain is built from TRBV20-1 and TRBJ2-5; the D gene could be TRBD1 or TRBD2 (6 bases each). Trimming shortened V by 3 bases and J by 5 bases, and 22 bases separated the two germline ends. This CDR3 comprises 16 residues. The germline V gene encodes CDR1 DFQATT and CDR2 SNEGSKA (reference sequence). The CDR3 DNA reads TGCAGTGCTAGGGGTTGGGGGGCCTTTAGTACGGAGACCCAGTACTTC. This gives the protein CSARGWGAFSTETQYF.

The V and J genes are TRBV20-1 and TRBJ1-5; D unresolved. The V end lost 3 bases, the J end lost 0 bases, and 9 bases lay between the germline ends. The CDR3 length is 14 residues. The germline V gene has CDR1 DFQATT and CDR2 SNEGSKA (reference sequence). CDR3 in amino acids: CSASSGPSNQPQHF. DNA of the CDR3: TGCAGTGCTAGTTCGGGCCCTAGCAATCAGCCCCAGCATTTT.

This clonotype was seen repeatedly, ten times or more. The J gene is TRBJ2-1, the V gene TRBV5-6, with D perhaps TRBD1 (5 bases). Trimming took 1 base from V and 6 from J, leaving 11 bases between them. The CDR3 runs 14 residues. Looked up from germline, CDR1 is SGHDT and CDR2 is YYEEEE. The DNA for the CDR3 is TGTGCCAGCAGCTTGAACTCAGGGATCAATGAGCAGTTCTTC. Amino acid sequence: CASSLNSGINEQFF.

V is TRBV20-1 and J is TRBJ2-5, with D possibly TRBD1 on 5 matching bases. Trimming removed 6 bases at V and 5 bases at J, with 19 bases between. This CDR3 has 14 amino acids. Germline V lookup: CDR1 DFQATT, CDR2 SNEGSKA (reference sequence). Here the CDR3 DNA reads TGCAGTGCCAGGGATGGTGGGCGATCCGAGACCCAGTACTTC. This encodes CSARDGGRSETQYF.

V and J are TRBV12-3 or TRBV12-4 and TRBJ2-1; D gene unclear. This CDR3 is 15 amino acids long. Trimming took 2 bases from V and 9 from J, leaving 17 bases between them. The CDR3 here is CASSLSYPTWVEQFF. In DNA, the CDR3 is TGTGCCAGCAGTTTATCCTACCCGACTTGGGTTGAGCAGTTCTTC.

This clonotype was detected many times. This chain connects TRBV19 to TRBJ1-1; D is possibly TRBD1 (6 bases). This CDR3 has 15 amino acids. The germline V and J ends were trimmed by 7 bases and 2 bases, with 17 bases remaining between them. CDR1 and CDR2 (germline): LNHDA, SQIVND (reference sequence). The CDR3 nucleotides read TGTGCCAGTAACGGCGGGACACAGATTAACACTGAAGCTTTCTTT. Translating it yields CASNGGTQINTEAFF. Full variable domain (outside the CDR3, taken from reference TRBV19 and TRBJ1-1): DGGITQSPKYLFRKEGQNVTLSCEQNLNHDAMYWYRQDPGQGLRLIYYSQIVNDFQKGDIAEGYSVSREKKESFPLTVTSAQKNPTAFYLCASNGGTQINTEAFFGQGTRLTVV.

V usage is TRBV2 and J usage is TRBJ1-2; possible D gene TRBD1, 6 bases. Germline loops: CDR1 SNHLY, CDR2 FYNNEI. Trimming cost V 6 bases and J 12 bases, with 23 bases left between them. This CDR3 comprises 14 residues. CDR3 residues: CASSSGTRPSRDTF. The CDR3 DNA reads TGTGCCAGCAGCTCCGGGACAAGGCCCAGCCGAGACACCTTC.

In its sample, this clonotype was seen many times. The rearrangement joins TRBV5-1 to TRBJ2-1, with 8 positions matching TRBD2. Germline V lookup: CDR1 SGHRS, CDR2 YFSETQ. This CDR3 has 15 amino acids. V lost 2 bases, J lost 2 bases, and 3 bases stayed unmatched. The CDR3 DNA sequence: TGCGCCAGCAGCTTCGAGGGACTAGCCTACAATGAGCAGTTCTTC. Protein sequence: CASSFEGLAYNEQFF.

This chain connects TRBV6-2 or TRBV6-3 to TRBJ2-1; D is unresolved. Germline CDR1 MNHEY, CDR2 SVGEGT. V dropped 7 bases and J dropped 7 bases, with 17 bases sitting between them. The CDR3 runs 14 residues. CDR3 region: CASTSLGGLNEQFF. The CDR3, as DNA: TGTGCCAGCACCTCCCTGGGCGGTTTAAATGAGCAGTTCTTC.

This clonotype was observed a handful of times. The CDR3 reads CASSRMIGSGNTIYF. Written as DNA, the CDR3 is TGTGCCAGCAGCCGGATGATAGGGTCTGGAAACACCATATATTTT. This chain uses TRBV9 with TRBJ1-3; no clear D. CDR3 length: 15 amino acids. From germline, CDR1 is SGDLS and CDR2 YYNGEE. Trimming shortened V by 4 bases and J by 1 base, and 12 bases separated the two germline ends. Using reference TRBV9 and TRBJ1-3 for the parts outside the CDR3, the full variable domain is DSGVTQTPKHLITATGQRVTLRCSPRSGDLSVYWYQQSLDQGLQFLIQYYNGEERAKGNILERFSAQQFPDLHSELNLSSLELGDSALYFCASSRMIGSGNTIYFGEGSWLTVV.

This clonotype has ten or more counts. This chain's CDR3 is CASSPVWTSGGPPTGELFF. The CDR3 DNA reads as TGTGCCAGCAGCCCGGTCTGGACTAGCGGGGGGCCCCCCACCGGGGAGCTGTTTTTT. V is TRBV6-2 or TRBV6-3 and J is TRBJ2-2; 14 bases agree with TRBD2. The germline gives CDR1 MNHEY, CDR2 SVGEGT. V lost 6 bases to trimming and J lost 4 bases; unmatched junction nucleotides: 13. CDR3 length: 19 amino acids.

The J gene is TRBJ2-5, the V gene TRBV4-2, with 7 bases that match TRBD2. The junction had 16 bases not matched to a gene; V was cut back by 5 bases and J by 7 bases. The CDR3 is 16 amino acids. Looked up from germline, CDR1 is LGHNA and CDR2 is YNFKEQ. The CDR3 DNA follows: TGTGCCAGCAGCGGGAGACTAGCAAGTCAAGTCGGGACCCAGTACTTC. Its protein is CASSGRLASQVGTQYF.

This clonotype was observed a handful of times. This chain joins TRBV5-4 and TRBJ2-7, with D unclear. The CDR3 consists of 13 residues. Germline V gene data show CDR1 as SGHNT and CDR2 as YYREEE (reference sequence). V lost 2 bases to trimming and J lost 6 bases, with 12 bases between them. In nucleotides, the CDR3 is TGTGCCAGCAGCTTTGAACCGGGCTCCGAGCAGTACTTC. It yields the protein CASSFEPGSEQYF. The full variable domain, its missing parts supplied by reference TRBV5-4 and TRBJ2-7, is ETGVTQSPTHLIKTRGQQVTLRCSSQSGHNTVSWYQQALGQGPQFIFQYYREEENGRGNFPPRFSGLQFPNYSSELNVNALELDDSALYLCASSFEPGSEQYFGPGTRLTVT.

This chain uses TRBV4-2 with TRBJ2-5, with TRBD2 matching 9 bases. The length of the CDR3 is 14 residues. Looked up from germline, CDR1 is LGHNA and CDR2 is YNFKEQ. V lost 3 bases, J lost 2 bases, and 1 base stayed unmatched. CDR3 sequence (DNA): TGTGCCAGCAGCCAGCGGGGGGGACAAGAGACCCAGTACTTC. Translating gives CASSQRGGQETQYF.

On this clonotype itself: This may come from a read error, since a much larger clone is one base off. V gene TRBV5-6 combines with J gene TRBJ2-3; TRBD2 matches 8 bases. There are 16 residues in the CDR3. Trimming at V came to 3 bases and at J to 3 bases, leaving 9 bases not matched to a gene. Germline lookup yields CDR1 SGHDT and CDR2 YYEEEE. This chain's CDR3 is CASSSKTSEGTDTQYF. CDR3 in DNA: TGTGCCAGCAGCTCGAAGACTAGCGAGGGGACAGATACGCAGTATTTT. Full variable domain (missing parts from reference TRBV5-6 and TRBJ2-3): DAGVTQSPTHLIKTRGQQVTLRCSPKSGHDTVSWYQQALGQGPQFIFQYYEEEERQRGNFPDRFSGHQFPNYSSELNVNALLLGDSALYLCASSSKTSEGTDTQYFGPGTRLTVL.

The sample holds many counts of this clonotype. The chain carries TRBV4-3 and TRBJ1-1; 9 positions agree with TRBD1. Trimming took 0 bases from V and 0 from J; bases not matched to a gene: 5. Germline V gives CDR1 LGHNA, CDR2 YSLEER. The CDR3 is 17 amino acids. The CDR3 is CASSQEGTGPMNTEAFF. The CDR3 region has the DNA TGCGCCAGCAGCCAAGAAGGGACAGGGCCCATGAACACTGAAGCTTTCTTT.

About this clonotype itself: This may be a read error: a much more frequent sequence differs by one nucleotide. The rearrangement links TRBV10-3 to TRBJ2-7, with 9 bases aligning to TRBD1. Per the germline V gene, CDR1 is ENHRY and CDR2 is SYGVKD. The V and J ends lost 8 bases and 3 bases, in that order; junction bases with no gene match: 5. This CDR3 region has 13 residues. For the CDR3, the DNA is TGTGCCATCGAGGGACAGGGTAACTACGAGCAGTACTTC. Residues: CAIEGQGNYEQYF.

This clonotype showed up many times. The CDR3 reads CASSITHNQPQHF. CDR3 nucleotides: TGTGCCAGTAGTATCACGCACAATCAGCCCCAGCATTTT. The chain joins TRBV19 to TRBJ1-5; no clear D. CDR3 size: 13 residues. Germline-derived CDR1 and CDR2 are LNHDA and SQIVND (reference sequence). V dropped 3 bases and J dropped 3 bases, with 6 bases sitting between them.

There are many counts of this clonotype. This chain joins TRBV5-5 and TRBJ2-3; 10 bases are shared with TRBD1. The CDR3 covers 15 residues. Per germline, CDR1 SGHKS and CDR2 YYEKEE (reference sequence). V lost 1 base, J lost 3 bases, and 2 bases stayed unmatched. The CDR3: CASSLWGQGTDTQYF. CDR3 in DNA: TGTGCCAGCAGCTTGTGGGGACAGGGGACAGATACGCAGTATTTT.

This clonotype was found a few times. The V gene is TRBV20-1, the J gene TRBJ2-7, with D perhaps matching TRBD1 (6 bases). Trimming shortened V by 7 bases and J by 3 bases, and 10 bases separated the two germline ends. The CDR3 contains 11 residues. The germline CDR1 and CDR2 sequences are DFQATT and SNEGSKA (reference sequence). This chain's CDR3 is CSVKGDYEQYF. The CDR3 region has the DNA TGCAGTGTTAAGGGGGACTACGAGCAGTACTTC.

This clonotype showed up many times. The chain uses TRBV7-7 and TRBJ1-4; D remains ambiguous. From germline, CDR1 is SSHAT and CDR2 FNYEAQ (reference sequence). The CDR3 has 13 residues. Trimming shortened V by 5 bases and J by 7 bases, and 11 bases separated the two germline ends. The CDR3 sequence: CASSPMEGEKLFF. The CDR3 nucleotides are TGTGCCAGCAGCCCCATGGAGGGTGAAAAACTGTTTTTT.

The rearrangement uses TRBV7-2 and TRBJ1-5, with a possible D match to TRBD1 (6 bases). Between the trimmed V and J ends, which lost 5 bases and 3 bases, there was a span of 8 bases. The CDR3 is made up of 13 amino acids. Per germline, CDR1 SGHTA and CDR2 FQGNSA. DNA of the CDR3: TGTGCCAGCAGCCGGACAGTCAATCAGCCCCAGCATTTT. Protein sequence: CASSRTVNQPQHF.